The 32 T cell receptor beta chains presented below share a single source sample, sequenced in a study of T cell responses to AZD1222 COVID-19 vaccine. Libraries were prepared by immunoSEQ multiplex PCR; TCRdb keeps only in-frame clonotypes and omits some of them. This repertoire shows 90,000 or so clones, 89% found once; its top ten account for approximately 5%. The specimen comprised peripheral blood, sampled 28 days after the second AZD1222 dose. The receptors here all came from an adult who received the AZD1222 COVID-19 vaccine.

This CDR3 reads CATTGTSGGFYEQYF. CDR3 DNA: TGTGCCACCACCGGGACTAGCGGGGGGTTCTACGAGCAGTACTTC. The chain is built from TRBV7-2 and TRBJ2-7; 15 bases map to TRBD2. CDR3 length: 15 amino acids. Unmatched junction bases numbered 7, after V lost 10 bases and J lost 3 bases. Germline CDR1 is SGHTA and CDR2 is FQGNSA. The whole variable domain, filled in from reference TRBV7-2 and TRBJ2-7, reads GAGVSQSPSNKVTEKGKDVELRCDPISGHTALYWYRQSLGQGLEFLIYFQGNSAPDKSGLPSDRFSAERTGGSVSTLTIQRTQQEDSAVYLCATTGTSGGFYEQYFGPGTRLTVT.

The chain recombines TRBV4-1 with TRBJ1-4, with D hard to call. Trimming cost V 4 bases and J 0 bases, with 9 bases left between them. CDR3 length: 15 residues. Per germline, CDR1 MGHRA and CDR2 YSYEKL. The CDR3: CASSPRGATNEKLFF. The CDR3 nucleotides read TGCGCCAGCAGCCCCCGGGGTGCAACTAATGAAAAACTGTTTTTT.

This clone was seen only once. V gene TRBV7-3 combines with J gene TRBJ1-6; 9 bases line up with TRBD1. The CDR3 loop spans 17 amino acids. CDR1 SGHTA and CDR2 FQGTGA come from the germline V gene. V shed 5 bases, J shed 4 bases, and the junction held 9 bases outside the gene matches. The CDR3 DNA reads TGTGCCAGCAGCAAGGGGACAGGGACAAGTTATAATTCACCCCTCCACTTT. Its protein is CASSKGTGTSYNSPLHF.

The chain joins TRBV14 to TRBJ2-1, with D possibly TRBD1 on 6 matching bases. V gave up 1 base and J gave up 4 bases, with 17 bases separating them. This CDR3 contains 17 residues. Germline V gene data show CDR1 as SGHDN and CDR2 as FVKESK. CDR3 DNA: TGTGCCAGCAGCCAAGGGCCTAGACAGGTGATTTACAATGAGCAGTTCTTC. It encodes CASSQGPRQVIYNEQFF. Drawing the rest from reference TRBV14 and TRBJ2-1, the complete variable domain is EAGVTQFPSHSVIEKGQTVTLRCDPISGHDNLYWYRRVMGKEIKFLLHFVKESKQDESGMPNNRFLAERTGGTYSTLKVQPAELEDSGVYFCASSQGPRQVIYNEQFFGPGTRLTVL.

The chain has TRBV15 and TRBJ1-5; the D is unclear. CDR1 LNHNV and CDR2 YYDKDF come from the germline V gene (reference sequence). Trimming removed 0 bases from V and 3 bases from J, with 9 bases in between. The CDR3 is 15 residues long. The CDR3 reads CATSRDQGPNQPQHF. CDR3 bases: TGTGCCACCAGCAGAGATCAAGGCCCCAATCAGCCCCAGCATTTT.

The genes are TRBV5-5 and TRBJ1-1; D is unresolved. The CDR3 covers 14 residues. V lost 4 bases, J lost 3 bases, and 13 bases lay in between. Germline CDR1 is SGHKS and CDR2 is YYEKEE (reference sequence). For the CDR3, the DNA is TGTGCCAGCAGCGTAGAACCTGGGCACACTGAAGCTTTCTTT. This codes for CASSVEPGHTEAFF.

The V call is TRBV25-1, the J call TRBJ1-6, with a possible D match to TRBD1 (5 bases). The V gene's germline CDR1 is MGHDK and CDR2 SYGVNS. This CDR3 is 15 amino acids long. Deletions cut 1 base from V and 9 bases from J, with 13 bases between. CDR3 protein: CASSESGTTISPLHF. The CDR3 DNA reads TGTGCCAGCAGTGAATCTGGGACTACCATTTCACCCCTCCACTTT.

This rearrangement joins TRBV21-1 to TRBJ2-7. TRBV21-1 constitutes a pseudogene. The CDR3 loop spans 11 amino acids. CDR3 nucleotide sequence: TGTGCCAGCCCCGCCCCCTACGAGCAGTACGTC. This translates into CASPAPYEQYV.

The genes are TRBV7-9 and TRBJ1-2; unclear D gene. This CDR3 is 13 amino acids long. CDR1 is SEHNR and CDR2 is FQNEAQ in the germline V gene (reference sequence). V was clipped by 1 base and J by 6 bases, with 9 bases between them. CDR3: CASSLGSEDGYTF. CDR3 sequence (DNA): TGTGCCAGCAGCTTAGGGTCGGAGGATGGCTACACCTTC.

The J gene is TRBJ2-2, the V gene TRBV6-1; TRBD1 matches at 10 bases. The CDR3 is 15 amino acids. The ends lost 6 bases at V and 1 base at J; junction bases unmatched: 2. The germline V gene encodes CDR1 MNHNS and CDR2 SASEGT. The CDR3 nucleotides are TGTGCCAGCAGAAGGACAGGGGGGAACACCGGGGAGCTGTTTTTT. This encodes CASRRTGGNTGELFF.

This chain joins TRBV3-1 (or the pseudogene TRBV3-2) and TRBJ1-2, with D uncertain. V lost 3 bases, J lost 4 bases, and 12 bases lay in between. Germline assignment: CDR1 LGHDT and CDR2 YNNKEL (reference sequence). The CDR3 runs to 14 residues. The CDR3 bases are TGTGCCAGCAGCCAGGTGGCCGGAGTCTATGGCTACACCTTC. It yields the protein CASSQVAGVYGYTF.

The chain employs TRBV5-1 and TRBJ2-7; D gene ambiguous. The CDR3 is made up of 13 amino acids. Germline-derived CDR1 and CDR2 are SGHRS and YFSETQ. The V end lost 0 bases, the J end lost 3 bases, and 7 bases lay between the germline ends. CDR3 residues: CASSLGVGYEQYF. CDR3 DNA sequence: TGCGCCAGCAGCTTGGGGGTTGGCTACGAGCAGTACTTC.

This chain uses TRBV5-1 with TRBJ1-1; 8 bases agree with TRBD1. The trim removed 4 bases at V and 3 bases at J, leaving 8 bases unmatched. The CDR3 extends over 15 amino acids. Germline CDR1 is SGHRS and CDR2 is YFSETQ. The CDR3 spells CASSRTPTGDTEAFF. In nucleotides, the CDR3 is TGCGCCAGCAGCAGGACGCCGACAGGGGACACTGAAGCTTTCTTT.

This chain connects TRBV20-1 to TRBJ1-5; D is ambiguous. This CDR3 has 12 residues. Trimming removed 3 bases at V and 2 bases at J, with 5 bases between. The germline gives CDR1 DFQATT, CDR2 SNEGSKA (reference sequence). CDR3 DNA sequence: TGCAGTGCTAGTGGTGGCAATCAGCCCCAGCATTTT. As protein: CSASGGNQPQHF.

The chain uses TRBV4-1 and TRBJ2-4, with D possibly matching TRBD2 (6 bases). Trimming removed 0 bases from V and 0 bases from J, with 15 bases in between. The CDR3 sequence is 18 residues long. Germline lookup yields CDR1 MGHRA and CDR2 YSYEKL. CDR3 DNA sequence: TGCGCCAGCAGCCAAGATAATCGGCAGGGACTAGCCAAAAACATTCAGTACTTC. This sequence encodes CASSQDNRQGLAKNIQYF.

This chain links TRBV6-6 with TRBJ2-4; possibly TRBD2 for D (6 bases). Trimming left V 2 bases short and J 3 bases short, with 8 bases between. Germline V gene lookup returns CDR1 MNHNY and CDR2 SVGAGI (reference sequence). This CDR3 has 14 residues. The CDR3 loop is CASSYRDFKNIQYF. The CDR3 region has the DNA TGTGCCAGCAGTTACCGGGACTTCAAAAACATTCAGTACTTC.

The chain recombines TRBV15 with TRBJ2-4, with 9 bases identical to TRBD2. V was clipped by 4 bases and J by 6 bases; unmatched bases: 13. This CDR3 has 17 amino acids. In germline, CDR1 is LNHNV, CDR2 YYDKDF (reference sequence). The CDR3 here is CATSNNTAGGHGNIQYF. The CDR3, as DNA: TGTGCCACCAGCAACAATACGGCGGGGGGGCACGGAAACATTCAGTACTTC.

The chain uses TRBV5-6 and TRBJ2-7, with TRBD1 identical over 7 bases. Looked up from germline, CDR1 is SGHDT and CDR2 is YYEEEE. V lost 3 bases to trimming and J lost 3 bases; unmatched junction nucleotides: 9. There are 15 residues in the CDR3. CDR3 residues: CASSSGTANFYEQYV. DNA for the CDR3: TGTGCCAGCAGCTCGGGGACAGCCAACTTCTACGAGCAGTACGTC.

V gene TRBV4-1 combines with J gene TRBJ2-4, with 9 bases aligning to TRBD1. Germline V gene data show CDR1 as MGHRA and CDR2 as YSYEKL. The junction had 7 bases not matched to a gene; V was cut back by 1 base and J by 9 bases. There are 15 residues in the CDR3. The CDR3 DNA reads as TGCGCCAGCAGCCAAGCGGGGACAGGGAATACCATTCAGTACTTC. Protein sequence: CASSQAGTGNTIQYF.

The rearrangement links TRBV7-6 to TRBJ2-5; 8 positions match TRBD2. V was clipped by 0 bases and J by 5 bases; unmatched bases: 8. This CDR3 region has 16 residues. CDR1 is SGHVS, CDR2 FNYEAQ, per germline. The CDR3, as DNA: TGTGCCAGCAGCTTAGCACCCGGGGGGGCCGCCGAGACCCAGTACTTC. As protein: CASSLAPGGAAETQYF.

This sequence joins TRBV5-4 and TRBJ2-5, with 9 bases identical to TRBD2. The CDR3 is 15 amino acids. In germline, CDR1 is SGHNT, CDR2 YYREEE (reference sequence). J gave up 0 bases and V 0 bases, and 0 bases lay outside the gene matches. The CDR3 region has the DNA TGTGCCAGCAGCTTGGCTAGCGGGGACCAAGAGACCCAGTACTTC. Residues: CASSLASGDQETQYF.

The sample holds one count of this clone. CDR3 amino acids: CASSIIGGVTGELFF. Here the CDR3 DNA reads TGTGCCAGTAGTATAATCGGGGGGGTCACCGGGGAGCTGTTTTTT. The V gene is TRBV19, the J gene TRBJ2-2, with 8 bases lining up with TRBD2. The V segment lost 2 bases and the J segment 4 bases; nucleotides outside the gene matches: 3. From germline, CDR1 is LNHDA and CDR2 SQIVND (reference sequence). The CDR3 covers 15 residues.

The CDR3 here is CATSDFRSGDGTDTQYF. In DNA, the CDR3 is TGTGCCACCAGTGATTTCCGGAGCGGGGATGGCACAGATACGCAGTATTTT. V is TRBV24-1 and J is TRBJ2-3; the match to TRBD2 covers 7 bases. Germline V gives CDR1 KGHDR, CDR2 SFDVKD. V trimming: 1 base; J trimming: 1 base; junction bases outside the gene matches: 7. The CDR3 spans 17 residues.

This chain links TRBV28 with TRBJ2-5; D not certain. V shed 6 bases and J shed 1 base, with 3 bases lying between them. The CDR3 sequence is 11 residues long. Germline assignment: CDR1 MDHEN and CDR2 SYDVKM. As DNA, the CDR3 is TGTGCCAGCAGGAGCCAAGAGACCCAGTACTTC. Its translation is CASRSQETQYF.

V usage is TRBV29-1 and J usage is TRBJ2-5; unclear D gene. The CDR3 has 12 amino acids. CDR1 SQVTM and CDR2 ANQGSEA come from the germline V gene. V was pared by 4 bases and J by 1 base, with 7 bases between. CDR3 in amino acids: CSVVGIQETQYF. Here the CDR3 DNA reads TGCAGCGTTGTAGGGATCCAAGAGACCCAGTACTTC.

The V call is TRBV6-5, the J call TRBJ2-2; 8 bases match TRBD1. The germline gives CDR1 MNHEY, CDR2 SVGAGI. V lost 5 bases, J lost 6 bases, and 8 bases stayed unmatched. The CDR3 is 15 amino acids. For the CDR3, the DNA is TGTGCCAGCAGTCCAAGGACAGGGATGGCCGGGGAGCTGTTTTTT. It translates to CASSPRTGMAGELFF.

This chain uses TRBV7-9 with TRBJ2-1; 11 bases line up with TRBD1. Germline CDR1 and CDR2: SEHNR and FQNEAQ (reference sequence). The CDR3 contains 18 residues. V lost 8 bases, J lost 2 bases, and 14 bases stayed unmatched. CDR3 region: CASAPGTGGSGAYNEQFF. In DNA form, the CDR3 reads TGTGCCAGCGCCCCCGGGACAGGGGGAAGTGGGGCCTACAATGAGCAGTTCTTC.

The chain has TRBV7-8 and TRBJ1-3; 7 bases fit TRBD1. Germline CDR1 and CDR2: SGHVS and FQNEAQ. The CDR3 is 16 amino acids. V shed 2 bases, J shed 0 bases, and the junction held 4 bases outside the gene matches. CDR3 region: CASSLRQGISGNTIYF. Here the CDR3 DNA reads TGTGCCAGCAGCTTAAGACAGGGAATCTCTGGAAACACCATATATTTT.

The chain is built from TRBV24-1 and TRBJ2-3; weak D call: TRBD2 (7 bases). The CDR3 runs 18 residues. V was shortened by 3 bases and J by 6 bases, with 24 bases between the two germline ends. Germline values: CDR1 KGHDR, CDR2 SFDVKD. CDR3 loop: CATSDKPNAGAAVDTQYF. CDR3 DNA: TGTGCCACCAGTGATAAGCCAAACGCGGGGGCTGCAGTGGATACGCAGTATTTT.

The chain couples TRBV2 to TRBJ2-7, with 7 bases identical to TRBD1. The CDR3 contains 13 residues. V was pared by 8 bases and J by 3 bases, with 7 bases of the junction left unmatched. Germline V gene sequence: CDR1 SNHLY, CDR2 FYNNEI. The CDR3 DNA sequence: TGTGCCAGCCTAGGACAGGCCCTCTACGAGCAGTACTTC. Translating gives CASLGQALYEQYF.

Written as DNA, the CDR3 is TGTGCCAGCAGTTTAATCGCCGGGGAGCTGTTTTTT. Translating it yields CASSLIAGELFF. The gene calls are TRBV12-3 or TRBV12-4 and TRBJ2-2; no firm D call. The CDR3 contains 12 residues. Trimming removed 2 bases from V and 6 bases from J, with 4 bases in between.

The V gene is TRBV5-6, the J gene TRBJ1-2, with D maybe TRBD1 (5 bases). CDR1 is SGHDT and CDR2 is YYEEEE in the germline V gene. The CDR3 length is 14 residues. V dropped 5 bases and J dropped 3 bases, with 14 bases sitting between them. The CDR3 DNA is TGTGCCAGCAGATCAGACAGATTTGACTATGGCTACACCTTC. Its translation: CASRSDRFDYGYTF.